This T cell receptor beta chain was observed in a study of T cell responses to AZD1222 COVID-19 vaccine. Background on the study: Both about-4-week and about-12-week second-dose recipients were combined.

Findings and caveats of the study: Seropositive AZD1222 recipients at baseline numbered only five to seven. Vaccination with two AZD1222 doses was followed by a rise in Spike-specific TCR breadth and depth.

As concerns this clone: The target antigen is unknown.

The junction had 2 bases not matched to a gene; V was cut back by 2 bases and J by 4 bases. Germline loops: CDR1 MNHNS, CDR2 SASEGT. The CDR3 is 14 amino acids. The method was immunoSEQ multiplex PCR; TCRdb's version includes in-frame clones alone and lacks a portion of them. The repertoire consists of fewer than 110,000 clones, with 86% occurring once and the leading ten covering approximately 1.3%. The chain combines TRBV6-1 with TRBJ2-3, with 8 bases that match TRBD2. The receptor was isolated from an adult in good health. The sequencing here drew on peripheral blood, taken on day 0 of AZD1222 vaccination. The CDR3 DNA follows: TGTGCCAGCAGTGAACGGGGGGGCCCAGATACGCAGTATTTT. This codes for CASSERGGPDTQYF.